This TCR beta chain was sequenced for a study of cytomegalovirus exposure and HLA in healthy donors. The donors were part of the approximately 120-subject validation cohort, which stood apart from the roughly 670-subject first cohort. This clone was detected a few times. The germline CDR1 and CDR2 sequences are SGHRS and YFSETQ. The ends lost 4 bases at V and 3 bases at J; junction bases unmatched: 9. This CDR3 comprises 15 residues. Profiling relied on immunoSEQ multiplex PCR, and the TCRdb table lists in-frame clones only, not all of them. The sample has about 200,000 clones; about three quarters are singletons.

The clonotype was recovered from a woman in her twenties or thirties in good health and CMV-seronegative. Sequencing used PBMCs. The chain joins TRBV5-1 to TRBJ1-1, with 7 bases identical to TRBD1. The CDR3 sequence is CASSDPGQIYTEAFF. Written as DNA, the CDR3 is TGCGCCAGCAGCGACCCGGGACAGATATACACTGAAGCTTTCTTT.